The T cell receptor (beta chain) under discussion was sequenced for a study of control samples from healthy donors and cancer patients. V lost 2 bases to trimming and J lost 0 bases, with 10 bases between them. CDR1 and CDR2 from the germline V gene are MGHRA and YSYEKL. This CDR3 is built from 15 residues. The protocol was immunoSEQ multiplex PCR, while the TCRdb copy is restricted to in-frame clones and leaves out a portion. In the table there are 130,000 or so clones, 88% of which are singletons. The chain joins TRBV4-1 to TRBJ2-5; D is perhaps TRBD1 or TRBD2 (5 bases each). The sample taken for sequencing was blood. This TCR came from a middle-aged man in good health. This chain's CDR3 is CASSQTGTYQETQYF. CDR3 nucleotide sequence: TGCGCCAGCAGCCAAACTGGGACGTACCAAGAGACCCAGTACTTC.